The clone carrying this TCR beta chain was detected ten times or more. What it binds is unknown. This sample stems from a study of T cells in Graves' hyperthyroidism and ophthalmopathy. Study-wide findings and caveats: Model output signaled ophthalmopathy a median 6.5 months ahead of onset. Clonotypes that were expanded in thyroid above 0.001 mostly appeared in blood too.

Researchers amplified the TCR beta CDR3 regions from RNA transcripts. First-round RT-PCR targeting the TCR CDR3 was performed with the HTBI primer set. TCRdb re-called the multiplex PCR reads with MiXCR, one entry per CDR3 protein. Of a few hundred thousand distinct CDR3 sequences listed, approximately 18% are singletons. Trimming left V 4 bases short and J 2 bases short, with 5 bases between. CDR1 and CDR2 (germline): SNHLY, FYNNEI. The CDR3 has 12 amino acids. Uncontrolled infection, other autoimmune disease, pregnancy or lactation barred patients from enrollment. Out of 10 ml of fresh peripheral blood came the PBMCs.

The TCR sequence derives from a man between 18 and 35 years old with Graves' ophthalmopathy. The chain joins TRBV2 to TRBJ1-1; D not resolved. Sequencing was carried out using blood. This chain's CDR3 is CASSGANTEAFF. CDR3 DNA sequence: TGTGCCAGCAGTGGGGCCAACACTGAAGCTTTCTTT.